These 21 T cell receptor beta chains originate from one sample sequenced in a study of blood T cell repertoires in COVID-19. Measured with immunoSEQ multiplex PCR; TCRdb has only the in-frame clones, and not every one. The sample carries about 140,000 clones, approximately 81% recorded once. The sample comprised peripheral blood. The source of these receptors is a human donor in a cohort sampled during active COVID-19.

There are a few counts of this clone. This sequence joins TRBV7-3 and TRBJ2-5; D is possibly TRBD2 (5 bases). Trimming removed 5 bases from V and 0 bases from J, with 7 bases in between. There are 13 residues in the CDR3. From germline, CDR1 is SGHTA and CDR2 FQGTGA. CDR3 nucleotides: TGTGCCAGCAGCCGAGCGGACCAAGAGACCCAGTACTTC. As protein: CASSRADQETQYF.

CDR3 loop: CASSPGTGYEQYF. In nucleotides, the CDR3 is TGTGCCAGCAGCCCCGGGACAGGGTACGAGCAGTACTTC. The chain is built from TRBV7-3 and TRBJ2-7; 9 positions match TRBD1. The CDR3 is 13 residues long. From germline, CDR1 is SGHTA and CDR2 FQGTGA. Trimming at V came to 5 bases and at J to 4 bases, leaving 3 bases not matched to a gene. The full variable domain, with the rest looked up from reference TRBV7-3 and TRBJ2-7, is GAGVSQTPSNKVTEKGKYVELRCDPISGHTALYWYRQSLGQGPEFLIYFQGTGAADDSGLPNDRFFAVRPEGSVSTLKIQRTERGDSAVYLCASSPGTGYEQYFGPGTRLTVT.

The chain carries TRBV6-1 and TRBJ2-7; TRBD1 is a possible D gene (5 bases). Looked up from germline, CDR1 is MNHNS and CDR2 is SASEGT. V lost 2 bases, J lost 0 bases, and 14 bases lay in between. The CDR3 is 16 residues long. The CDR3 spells CASSELKQASSYEQYF. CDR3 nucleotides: TGTGCCAGCAGTGAACTTAAACAGGCCAGCTCCTACGAGCAGTACTTC.

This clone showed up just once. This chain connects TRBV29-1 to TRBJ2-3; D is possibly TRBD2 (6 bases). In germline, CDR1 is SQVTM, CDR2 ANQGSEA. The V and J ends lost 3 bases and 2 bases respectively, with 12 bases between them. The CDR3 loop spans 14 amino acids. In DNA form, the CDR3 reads TGCAGCGTTGATCGGACTACCCTCACAGATACGCAGTATTTT. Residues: CSVDRTTLTDTQYF.

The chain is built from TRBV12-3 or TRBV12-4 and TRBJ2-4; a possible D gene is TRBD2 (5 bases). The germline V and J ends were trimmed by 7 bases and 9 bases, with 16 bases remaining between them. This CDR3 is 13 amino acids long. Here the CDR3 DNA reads TGTGCCAGCAATATGGACTCAAGTGGCATTCAGTACTTC. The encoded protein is CASNMDSSGIQYF.

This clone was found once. DNA of the CDR3: TGTGCCAGCAGCGTAGAGGGACTAGCGGGGGGAGGGAATGAGCAGTTCTTC. It yields the protein CASSVEGLAGGGNEQFF. The V and J genes are TRBV9 and TRBJ2-1; 15 bases agree with TRBD2. The CDR3 is 17 residues long. Per the germline V gene, CDR1 is SGDLS and CDR2 is YYNGEE. The ends lost 0 bases at V and 7 bases at J; junction bases unmatched: 5.

The CDR3 region has the DNA TGTGCCAGTCGGACGGGGAGCAATCAGCCCCAGCATTTT. Protein sequence: CASRTGSNQPQHF. The chain combines TRBV19 with TRBJ1-5; no clear D. The length of the CDR3 is 13 residues. The V end lost 8 bases, the J end lost 1 base, and 9 bases lay between the germline ends. Germline V lookup: CDR1 LNHDA, CDR2 SQIVND (reference sequence).

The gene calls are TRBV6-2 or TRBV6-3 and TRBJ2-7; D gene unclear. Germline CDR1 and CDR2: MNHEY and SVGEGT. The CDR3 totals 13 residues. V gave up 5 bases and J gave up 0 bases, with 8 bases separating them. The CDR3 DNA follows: TGTGCCAGCAGTCATCCCCCCTCCTACGAGCAGTACTTC. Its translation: CASSHPPSYEQYF.

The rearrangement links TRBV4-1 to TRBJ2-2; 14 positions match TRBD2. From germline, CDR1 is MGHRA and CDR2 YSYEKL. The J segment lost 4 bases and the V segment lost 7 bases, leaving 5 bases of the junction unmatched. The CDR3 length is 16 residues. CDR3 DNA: TGCGCCAGCACCGGGACTAGCGGGAGTGGCACCGGGGAGCTGTTTTTT. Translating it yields CASTGTSGSGTGELFF.

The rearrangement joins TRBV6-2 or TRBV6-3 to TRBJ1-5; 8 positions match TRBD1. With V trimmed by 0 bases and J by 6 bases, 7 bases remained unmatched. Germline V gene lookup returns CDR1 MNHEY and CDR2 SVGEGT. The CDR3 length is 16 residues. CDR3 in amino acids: CASSYSTRTGIQPQHF. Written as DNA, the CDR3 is TGTGCCAGCAGTTACTCGACTAGGACAGGGATTCAGCCCCAGCATTTT.

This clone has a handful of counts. The CDR3: CSAAGVTEAFF. DNA of the CDR3: TGCAGTGCTGCTGGAGTGACCGAAGCTTTCTTT. The chain is built from TRBV20-1 and TRBJ1-1; D gene ambiguous. Trimming stripped 5 bases from V and 8 bases from J, with 12 bases between. The CDR3 spans 11 residues. The germline gives CDR1 DFQATT, CDR2 SNEGSKA (reference sequence).

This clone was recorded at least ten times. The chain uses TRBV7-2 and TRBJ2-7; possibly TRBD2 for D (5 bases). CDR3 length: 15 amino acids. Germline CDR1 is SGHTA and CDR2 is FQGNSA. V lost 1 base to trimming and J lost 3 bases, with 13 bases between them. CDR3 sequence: CASSLGGLPYYEQYF. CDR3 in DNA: TGTGCCAGCAGCTTAGGCGGACTCCCGTACTACGAGCAGTACTTC.

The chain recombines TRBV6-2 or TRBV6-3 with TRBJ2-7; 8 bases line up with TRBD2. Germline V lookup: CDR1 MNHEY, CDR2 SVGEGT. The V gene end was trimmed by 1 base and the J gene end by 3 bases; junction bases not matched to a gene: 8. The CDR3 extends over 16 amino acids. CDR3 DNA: TGTGCCAGCAGTTACTGGGGGAGACTAGCGAACTACGAGCAGTACTTC. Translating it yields CASSYWGRLANYEQYF.

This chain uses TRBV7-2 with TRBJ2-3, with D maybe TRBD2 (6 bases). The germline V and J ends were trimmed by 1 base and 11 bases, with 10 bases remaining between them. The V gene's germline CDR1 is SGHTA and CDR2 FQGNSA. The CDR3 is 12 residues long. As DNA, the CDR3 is TGTGCCAGCAGCTTAGAAGTGGGGGGGCAGTATTTT. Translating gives CASSLEVGGQYF.

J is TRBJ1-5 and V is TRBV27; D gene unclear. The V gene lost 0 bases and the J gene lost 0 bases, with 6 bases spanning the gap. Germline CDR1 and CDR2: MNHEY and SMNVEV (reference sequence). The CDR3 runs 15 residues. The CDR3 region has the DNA TGTGCCAGCAGTTTATCGGCCACTAGCAATCAGCCCCAGCATTTT. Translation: CASSLSATSNQPQHF.

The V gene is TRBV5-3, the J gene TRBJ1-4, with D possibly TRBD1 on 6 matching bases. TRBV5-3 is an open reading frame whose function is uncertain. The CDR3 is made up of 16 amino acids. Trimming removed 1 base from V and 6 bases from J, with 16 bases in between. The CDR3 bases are TGTGCCAGAAGCTTGCGGCCTACAGGGTTCTATGAAAAACTGTTTTTT. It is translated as CARSLRPTGFYEKLFF.

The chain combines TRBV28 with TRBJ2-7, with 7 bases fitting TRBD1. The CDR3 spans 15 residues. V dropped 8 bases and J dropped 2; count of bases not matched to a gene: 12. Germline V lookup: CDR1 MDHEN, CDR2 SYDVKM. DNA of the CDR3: TGTGCCAGCCGCCGCGCAACCCAGGGGGCCTACGAGCAGTACTTC. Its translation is CASRRATQGAYEQYF. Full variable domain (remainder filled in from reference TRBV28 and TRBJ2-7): DVKVTQSSRYLVKRTGEKVFLECVQDMDHENMFWYRQDPGLGLRLIYFSYDVKMKEKGDIPEGYSVSREKKERFSLILESASTNQTSMYLCASRRATQGAYEQYFGPGTRLTVT.

CDR3 amino acids: CASSPLDSSGAYEQYF. The CDR3 bases are TGTGCCAGCAGTCCCCTGGACTCCAGCGGCGCCTACGAGCAGTACTTC. V is TRBV28 and J is TRBJ2-7; TRBD2 is a possible D gene (5 bases). The V end lost 5 bases, the J end lost 2 bases, and 19 bases lay between the germline ends. Germline-derived CDR1 and CDR2 are MDHEN and SYDVKM. CDR3 size: 16 residues.

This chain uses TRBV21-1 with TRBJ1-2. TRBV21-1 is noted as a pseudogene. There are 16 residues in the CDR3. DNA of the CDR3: TGTGCCAGCAGCAAAGACTCTTGGGGGGTAGGACATGGCTACACCTTC. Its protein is CASSKDSWGVGHGYTF.

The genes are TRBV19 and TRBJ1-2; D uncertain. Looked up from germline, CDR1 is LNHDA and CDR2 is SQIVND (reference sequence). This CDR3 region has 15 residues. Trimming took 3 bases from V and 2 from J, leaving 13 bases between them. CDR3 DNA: TGTGCCAGTAGTATCTCGCACAGCCGAAACTATGGCTACACCTTC. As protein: CASSISHSRNYGYTF.

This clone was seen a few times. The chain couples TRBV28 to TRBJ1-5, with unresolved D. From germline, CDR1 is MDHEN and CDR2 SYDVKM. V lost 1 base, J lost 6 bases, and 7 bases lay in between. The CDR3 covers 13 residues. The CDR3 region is CASSLLRGQPQHF. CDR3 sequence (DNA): TGTGCCAGCAGTTTATTGCGGGGTCAGCCCCAGCATTTT.